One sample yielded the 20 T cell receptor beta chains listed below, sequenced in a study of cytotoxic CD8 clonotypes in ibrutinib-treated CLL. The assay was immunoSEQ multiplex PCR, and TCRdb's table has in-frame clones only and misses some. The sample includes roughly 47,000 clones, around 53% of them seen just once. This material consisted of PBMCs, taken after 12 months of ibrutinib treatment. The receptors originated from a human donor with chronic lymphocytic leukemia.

The CDR3 reads CASSPYGGGTGELFF. The CDR3 DNA is TGTGCCAGCAGTCCCTATGGGGGGGGAACCGGGGAGCTGTTTTTT. The V call is TRBV28, the J call TRBJ2-2; 7 bases agree with TRBD2. Germline V lookup: CDR1 MDHEN, CDR2 SYDVKM. Trimming cost V 5 bases and J 5 bases; bases outside gene matches: 8. This CDR3 comprises 15 residues.

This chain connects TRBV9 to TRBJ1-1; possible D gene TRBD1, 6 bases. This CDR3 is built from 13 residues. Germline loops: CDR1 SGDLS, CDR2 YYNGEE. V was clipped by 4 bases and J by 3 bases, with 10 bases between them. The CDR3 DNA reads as TGTGCCAGCAGCCGGGACACCTACACTGAAGCTTTCTTT. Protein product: CASSRDTYTEAFF.

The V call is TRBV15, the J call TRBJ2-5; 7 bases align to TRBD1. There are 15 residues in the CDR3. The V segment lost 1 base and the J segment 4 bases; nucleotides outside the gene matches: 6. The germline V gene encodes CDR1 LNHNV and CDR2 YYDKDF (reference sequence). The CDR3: CATSRADRVGETQYF. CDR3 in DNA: TGTGCCACCAGCAGAGCAGACAGGGTAGGAGAGACCCAGTACTTC.

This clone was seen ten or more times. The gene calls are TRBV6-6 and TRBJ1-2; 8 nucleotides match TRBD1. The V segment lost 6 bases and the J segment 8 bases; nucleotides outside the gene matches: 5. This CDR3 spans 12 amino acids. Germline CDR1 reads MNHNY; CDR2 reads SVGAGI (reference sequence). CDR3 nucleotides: TGTGCCAGCAGCATGACAGGGGACGGCTACACCTTC. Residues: CASSMTGDGYTF.

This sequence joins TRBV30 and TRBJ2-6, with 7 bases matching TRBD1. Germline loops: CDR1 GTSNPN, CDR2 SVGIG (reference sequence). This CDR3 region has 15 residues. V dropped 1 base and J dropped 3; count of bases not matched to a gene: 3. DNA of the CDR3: TGTGCCTGGAGTGCTGACAGGGTTGGGGCCAACGTCCTGACTTTC. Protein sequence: CAWSADRVGANVLTF.

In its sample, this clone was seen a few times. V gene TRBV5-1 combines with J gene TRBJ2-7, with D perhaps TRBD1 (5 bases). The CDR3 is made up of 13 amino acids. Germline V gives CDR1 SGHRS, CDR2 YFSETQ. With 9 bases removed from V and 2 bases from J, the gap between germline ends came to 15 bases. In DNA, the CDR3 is TGCGCCACCAAGACAGAAGGGGCCTACGAGCAGTACTTC. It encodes CATKTEGAYEQYF.

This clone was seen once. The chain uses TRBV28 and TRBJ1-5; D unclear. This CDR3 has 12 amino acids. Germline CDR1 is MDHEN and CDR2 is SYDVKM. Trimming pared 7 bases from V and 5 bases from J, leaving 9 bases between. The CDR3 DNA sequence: TGTGCCAGCAATGTCGGGGATCAGCCCCAGCATTTT. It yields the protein CASNVGDQPQHF. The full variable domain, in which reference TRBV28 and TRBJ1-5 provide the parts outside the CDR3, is DVKVTQSSRYLVKRTGEKVFLECVQDMDHENMFWYRQDPGLGLRLIYFSYDVKMKEKGDIPEGYSVSREKKERFSLILESASTNQTSMYLCASNVGDQPQHFGDGTRLSIL.

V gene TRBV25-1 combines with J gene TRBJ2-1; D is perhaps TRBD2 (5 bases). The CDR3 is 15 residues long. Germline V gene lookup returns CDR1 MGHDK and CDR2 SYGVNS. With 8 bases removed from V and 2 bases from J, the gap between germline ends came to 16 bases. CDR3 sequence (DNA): TGTGCCAGCGGACGACACAGCGGTACCTACAATGAGCAGTTCTTC. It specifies CASGRHSGTYNEQFF.

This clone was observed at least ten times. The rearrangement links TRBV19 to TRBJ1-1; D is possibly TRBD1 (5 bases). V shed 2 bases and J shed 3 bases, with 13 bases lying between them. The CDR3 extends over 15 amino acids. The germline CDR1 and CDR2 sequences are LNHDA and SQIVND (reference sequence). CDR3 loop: CASSIRRGWDTEAFF. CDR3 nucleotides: TGTGCCAGTAGTATAAGACGGGGGTGGGACACTGAAGCTTTCTTT.

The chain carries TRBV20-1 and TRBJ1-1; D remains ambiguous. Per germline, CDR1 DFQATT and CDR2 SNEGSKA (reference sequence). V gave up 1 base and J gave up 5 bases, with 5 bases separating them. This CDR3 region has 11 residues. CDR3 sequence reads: CSARGQTEAFF. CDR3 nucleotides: TGCAGTGCTAGAGGCCAGACTGAAGCTTTCTTT.

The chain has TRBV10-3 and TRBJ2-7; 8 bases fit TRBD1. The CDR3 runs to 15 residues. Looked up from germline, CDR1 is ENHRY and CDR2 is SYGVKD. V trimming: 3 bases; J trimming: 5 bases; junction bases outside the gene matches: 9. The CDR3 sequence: CAISEPDRGRDEQYF. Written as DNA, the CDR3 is TGTGCCATCAGTGAACCCGACAGGGGCAGGGACGAGCAGTACTTC.

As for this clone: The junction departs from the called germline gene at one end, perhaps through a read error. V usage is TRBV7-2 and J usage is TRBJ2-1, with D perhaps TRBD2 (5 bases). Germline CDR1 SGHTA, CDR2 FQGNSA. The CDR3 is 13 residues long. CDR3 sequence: CASNLARYNEQFF. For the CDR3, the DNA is TGTGCCAGCAACTTAGCGCGGTACAATGAGCAGTTCTTC.

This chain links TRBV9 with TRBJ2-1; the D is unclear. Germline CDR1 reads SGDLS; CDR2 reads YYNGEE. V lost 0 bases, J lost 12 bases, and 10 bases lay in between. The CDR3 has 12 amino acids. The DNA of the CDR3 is TGTGCCAGCAGCGTAGGGTCTTCCGTGCAGTTCTTC. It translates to CASSVGSSVQFF. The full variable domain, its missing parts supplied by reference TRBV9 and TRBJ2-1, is DSGVTQTPKHLITATGQRVTLRCSPRSGDLSVYWYQQSLDQGLQFLIQYYNGEERAKGNILERFSAQQFPDLHSELNLSSLELGDSALYFCASSVGSSVQFFGPGTRLTVL.

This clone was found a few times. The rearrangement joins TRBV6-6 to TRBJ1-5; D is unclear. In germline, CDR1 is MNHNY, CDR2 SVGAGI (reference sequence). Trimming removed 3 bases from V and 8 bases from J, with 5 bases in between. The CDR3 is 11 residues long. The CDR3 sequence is CASSYTEPQHF. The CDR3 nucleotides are TGTGCCAGCAGTTATACAGAGCCCCAGCATTTT.

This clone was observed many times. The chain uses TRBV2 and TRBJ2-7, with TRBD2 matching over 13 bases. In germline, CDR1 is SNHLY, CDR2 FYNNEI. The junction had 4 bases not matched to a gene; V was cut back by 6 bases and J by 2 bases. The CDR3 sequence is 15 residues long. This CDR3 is CASRHTSGRAYEQYF. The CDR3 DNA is TGTGCCAGCAGGCACACTAGCGGGAGGGCCTACGAGCAGTACTTC.

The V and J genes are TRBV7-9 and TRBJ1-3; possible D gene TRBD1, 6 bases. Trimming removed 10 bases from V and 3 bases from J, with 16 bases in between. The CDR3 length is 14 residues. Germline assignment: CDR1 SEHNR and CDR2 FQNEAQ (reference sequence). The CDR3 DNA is TGTGCCATAACTATGGGGGCGGGTGGAAACACCATATATTTT. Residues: CAITMGAGGNTIYF.

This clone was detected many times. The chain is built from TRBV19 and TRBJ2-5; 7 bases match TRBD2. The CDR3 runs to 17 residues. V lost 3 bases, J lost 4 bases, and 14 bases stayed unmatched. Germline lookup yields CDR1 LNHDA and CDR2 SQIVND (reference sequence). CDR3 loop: CASSIRYGGSVRETQYF. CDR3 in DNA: TGTGCCAGTAGTATCCGATACGGCGGGAGTGTGAGAGAGACCCAGTACTTC. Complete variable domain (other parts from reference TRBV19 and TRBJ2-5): DGGITQSPKYLFRKEGQNVTLSCEQNLNHDAMYWYRQDPGQGLRLIYYSQIVNDFQKGDIAEGYSVSREKKESFPLTVTSAQKNPTAFYLCASSIRYGGSVRETQYFGPGTRLLVL.

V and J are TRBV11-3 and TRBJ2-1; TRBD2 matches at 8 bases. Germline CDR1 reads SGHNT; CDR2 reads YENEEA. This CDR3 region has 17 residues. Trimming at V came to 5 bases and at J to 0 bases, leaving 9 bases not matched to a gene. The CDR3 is CASSPTPSGSSYNEQFF. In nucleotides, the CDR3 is TGTGCCAGCAGCCCCACCCCCAGCGGGAGCTCCTACAATGAGCAGTTCTTC.

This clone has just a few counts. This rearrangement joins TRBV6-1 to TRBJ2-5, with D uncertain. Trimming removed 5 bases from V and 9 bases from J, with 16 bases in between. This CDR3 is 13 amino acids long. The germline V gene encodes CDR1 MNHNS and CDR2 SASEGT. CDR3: CASSQTSIMSQYF. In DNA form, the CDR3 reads TGTGCCAGCAGTCAGACAAGCATTATGTCCCAGTACTTC.

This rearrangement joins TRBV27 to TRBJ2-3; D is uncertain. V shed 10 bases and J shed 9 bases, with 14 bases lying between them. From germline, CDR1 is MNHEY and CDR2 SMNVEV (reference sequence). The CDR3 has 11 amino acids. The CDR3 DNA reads TGTGCCACCCTTGACCAACAAACGCAGTATTTT. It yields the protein CATLDQQTQYF.